The 26 T cell receptor beta chains below all came from one sample that was sequenced in a study of CD8+ T cells in alopecia areata. RNA was isolated and reverse transcribed to cDNA, the sequencing template. Profiling relied on immunoSEQ multiplex PCR, and the TCRdb table lists in-frame clones only, not all of them. Counted here are some 130,000 clones, roughly 62% occurring once; the ten biggest clones make up roughly 6.7%. The material was CD4+ T cells sorted from blood, obtained at week 0. Receptors were obtained from a human donor with alopecia areata.

The chain joins TRBV30 to TRBJ1-5; D may be TRBD1 (6 bases). Germline V lookup: CDR1 GTSNPN, CDR2 SVGIG (reference sequence). CDR3 length equals 13 residues. V was pared by 3 bases and J by 7 bases, with 13 bases between. The chain's CDR3 is CAWSRLGGQPQHF. For the CDR3, the DNA is TGTGCCTGGAGCCGCCTAGGGGGGCAGCCCCAGCATTTT.

The chain uses TRBV30 and TRBJ2-7, with a tentative D call TRBD2 (5 bases). The germline gives CDR1 GTSNPN, CDR2 SVGIG (reference sequence). The germline V and J ends were trimmed by 0 bases and 3 bases, with 15 bases remaining between them. The CDR3 runs to 15 residues. CDR3 in amino acids: CAWSVRSLGNYEQYF. CDR3 nucleotides: TGTGCCTGGAGTGTACGGTCACTAGGTAACTACGAGCAGTACTTC.

In this sample, this clone turned up a few times. V is TRBV11-2 and J is TRBJ2-4; maybe TRBD2 (6 bases). V lost 11 bases and J 12 bases, leaving 20 bases between the germline ends. Germline V lookup: CDR1 SGHAT, CDR2 FQNNGV. The CDR3 covers 12 residues. Here the CDR3 reads CASGGRDFSQYF. CDR3 in DNA: TGTGCCTCCGGGGGACGGGACTTTTCTCAGTACTTC.

This clone was counted only a few times. The CDR3 DNA sequence: TGCGCCAGCAGCCCACCTTTAGCCTCGACAGATGGCTACACCTTC. Protein product: CASSPPLASTDGYTF. The chain is built from TRBV4-1 and TRBJ1-2; tentative D call: TRBD1 (5 bases). The CDR3 runs to 15 residues. The V and J ends lost 4 bases and 6 bases respectively, with 18 bases between them. CDR1 and CDR2 from the germline V gene are MGHRA and YSYEKL.

V is TRBV7-8 and J is TRBJ2-5; D is unclear. Germline V gives CDR1 SGHVS, CDR2 FQNEAQ. The CDR3 totals 13 residues. The V and J ends lost 1 base and 1 base respectively, with 4 bases between them. The CDR3 reads CASSLGPQETQYF. In DNA, the CDR3 is TGTGCCAGCAGCTTAGGCCCCCAAGAGACCCAGTACTTC.

The rearrangement uses TRBV5-1 and TRBJ1-2; D remains ambiguous. The CDR3 runs to 12 residues. Germline V gene lookup returns CDR1 SGHRS and CDR2 YFSETQ. V lost 0 bases and J lost 8, with 8 bases in between. Written as DNA, the CDR3 is TGCGCCAGCAGCTTGGAAAGGGCGGGCTACACCTTC. Its protein product is CASSLERAGYTF.

The chain recombines TRBV6-5 with TRBJ2-7, with unresolved D. Germline V gene data show CDR1 as MNHEY and CDR2 as SVGAGI. V was pared by 0 bases and J by 2 bases, with 11 bases between. The CDR3 runs to 15 residues. The CDR3: CASSYSSGSPYEQYF. CDR3 nucleotides: TGTGCCAGCAGTTACTCGAGTGGTTCCCCCTACGAGCAGTACTTC.

The chain uses TRBV6-1 and TRBJ1-2; 7 nucleotides agree with TRBD1. The CDR3 has 15 residues. V shed 6 bases, J shed 4 bases, and the junction held 11 bases outside the gene matches. Germline CDR1 is MNHNS and CDR2 is SASEGT. The CDR3 spells CASSETGSGTYGYTF. In nucleotides, the CDR3 is TGTGCCAGCAGCGAGACAGGGAGCGGCACCTATGGCTACACCTTC.

The J gene is TRBJ2-5, the V gene TRBV2; TRBD2 matches 9 bases. The J segment lost 5 bases and the V segment lost 6 bases, leaving 13 bases of the junction unmatched. The CDR3 sequence is 16 residues long. The germline CDR1 and CDR2 sequences are SNHLY and FYNNEI. In DNA, the CDR3 is TGTGCCAGCAGCTTCCAGGGCGGGGGGGCCCCGGAGACCCAGTACTTC. Translation gives CASSFQGGGAPETQYF.

This clone appeared once. The genes are TRBV18 and TRBJ2-7; 8 bases align to TRBD1. V was pared by 6 bases and J by 6 bases, with 7 bases of the junction left unmatched. CDR1 KGHSH and CDR2 LQKENI come from the germline V gene. The CDR3 consists of 13 residues. DNA of the CDR3: TGTGCCAGCTCCCGCGACAGGGGAGGCGAGCAGTACTTC. This sequence encodes CASSRDRGGEQYF. The full variable domain, with the rest looked up from reference TRBV18 and TRBJ2-7, is NAGVMQNPRHLVRRRGQEARLRCSPMKGHSHVYWYRQLPEEGLKFMVYLQKENIIDESGMPKERFSAEFPKEGPSILRIQQVVRGDSAAYFCASSRDRGGEQYFGPGTRLTVT.

The V call is TRBV7-2, the J call TRBJ2-5; no firm D call. Per the germline V gene, CDR1 is SGHTA and CDR2 is FQGNSA. V lost 5 bases to trimming and J lost 9 bases, with 25 bases between them. The CDR3 has 16 amino acids. CDR3 nucleotides: TGTGCCAGCAGCAGTAAAGGCGGTGGGGTAGAGTTGGCCCAGTACTTC. Encoded protein: CASSSKGGGVELAQYF.

The V call is TRBV10-3, the J call TRBJ2-6; D unresolved. This CDR3 has 16 residues. CDR1 and CDR2 from the germline V gene are ENHRY and SYGVKD. V was pared by 4 bases and J by 2 bases, with 12 bases between. CDR3 region: CAISGERAAGANVLTF. The CDR3 DNA reads as TGTGCCATCAGTGGGGAAAGGGCGGCTGGGGCCAACGTCCTGACTTTC.

The gene calls are TRBV6-6 and TRBJ2-3, with a weak D call TRBD1 (6 bases). The V gene's germline CDR1 is MNHNY and CDR2 SVGAGI (reference sequence). V was trimmed by 9 bases and J by 6 bases, leaving 16 bases between them. The CDR3 totals 13 residues. The CDR3 region is CASTYRVADTQYF. The CDR3 DNA reads as TGTGCCAGTACCTACAGGGTGGCGGATACGCAGTATTTT.

The chain combines TRBV30 with TRBJ2-5; TRBD1 aligns across 7 bases. This CDR3 comprises 15 residues. The germline V gene has CDR1 GTSNPN and CDR2 SVGIG (reference sequence). V trimming: 2 bases; J trimming: 1 base; junction bases outside the gene matches: 7. The CDR3 nucleotides read TGTGCCTGGAGTCTCCTGGACAGGCTCCAAGAGACCCAGTACTTC. As protein: CAWSLLDRLQETQYF.

This clone was observed a few times. The rearrangement joins TRBV9 to TRBJ2-5; D remains unclear. Germline CDR1 reads SGDLS; CDR2 reads YYNGEE. CDR3 length: 12 amino acids. V was trimmed by 5 bases and J by 5 bases, leaving 10 bases between them. The CDR3 sequence is CASSPSLETQYF. CDR3 DNA: TGTGCCAGCAGTCCGTCCTTGGAGACCCAGTACTTC.

This clone was seen more than once but under ten times. The rearrangement joins TRBV30 to TRBJ1-2; D remains unclear. In germline, CDR1 is GTSNPN, CDR2 SVGIG (reference sequence). The CDR3 length is 13 residues. Trimming cost V 1 base and J 2 bases, with 8 bases left between them. The CDR3 region has the DNA TGTGCCTGGAGTGGCCAGTCCAACTATGGCTACACCTTC. Its protein is CAWSGQSNYGYTF.

This clone has more than one count but fewer than ten. The germline gene is not matched at one end of the junction; a read error may be the cause. The V gene is TRBV29-1, the J gene TRBJ1-1, with D maybe TRBD1 (5 bases). The CDR3 length is 15 residues. CDR1 is SQVTM and CDR2 is ANQGSEA in the germline V gene. CDR3: CSVILIGHRNAEAFF. The CDR3 DNA follows: TGCAGCGTTATTCTGATCGGACACCGGAACGCTGAAGCTTTCTTT.

This clone was picked up a small number of times. The chain joins TRBV15 to TRBJ2-2; D possibly corresponds to TRBD2 (6 bases). The CDR3 extends over 14 amino acids. In germline, CDR1 is LNHNV, CDR2 YYDKDF (reference sequence). V lost 9 bases and J lost 4, with 15 bases in between. CDR3 in amino acids: CATGRGRSTGELFF. DNA for the CDR3: TGTGCCACTGGACGGGGGAGAAGCACCGGGGAGCTGTTTTTT.

V usage is TRBV29-1 and J usage is TRBJ1-2, with D unclear. V lost 3 bases and J lost 11, with 13 bases in between. The CDR3 loop spans 11 amino acids. Germline V gene lookup returns CDR1 SQVTM and CDR2 ANQGSEA. CDR3 region: CSVEFGRRYTF. Here the CDR3 DNA reads TGCAGCGTTGAGTTCGGCAGGAGGTACACCTTC.

This sequence joins TRBV9 and TRBJ2-3; 12 bases fit TRBD2. This CDR3 region has 16 residues. CDR1 SGDLS and CDR2 YYNGEE come from the germline V gene. Trimming at V came to 3 bases and at J to 2 bases, leaving 4 bases not matched to a gene. The CDR3 region is CASSATSGGYTDTQYF. The CDR3 DNA sequence: TGTGCCAGCAGCGCGACTAGCGGGGGATACACAGATACGCAGTATTTT.

This clone has a single count. The chain links TRBV30 to TRBJ2-7; D is unclear. The V end was cut by 2 bases, the J end by 0 bases, with 11 bases between. Germline CDR1 GTSNPN, CDR2 SVGIG (reference sequence). The CDR3 loop spans 14 amino acids. CDR3 protein: CAWSRTKSSYEQYF. CDR3 DNA sequence: TGTGCCTGGAGTCGGACCAAAAGCTCCTACGAGCAGTACTTC.

V is TRBV2 and J is TRBJ2-5, with D possibly being TRBD2 (6 bases). Between the trimmed V and J ends, which lost 8 bases and 4 bases, there was a span of 11 bases. Germline lookup yields CDR1 SNHLY and CDR2 FYNNEI. This CDR3 region has 12 residues. DNA of the CDR3: TGTGCCAGCCGCGGGGCGGGAGAGACCCAGTACTTC. It encodes CASRGAGETQYF.

This rearrangement joins TRBV6-5 to TRBJ2-7, with D unresolved. Trimming took off 0 bases at V and 5 bases at J, with 2 bases between the two ends. This CDR3 spans 11 amino acids. The germline CDR1 and CDR2 sequences are MNHEY and SVGAGI. The CDR3 DNA reads as TGTGCCAGCAGTTACTCGCACGAGCAGTACTTC. Amino acids: CASSYSHEQYF.

This chain joins TRBV6-5 and TRBJ1-1; D is uncertain. Germline loops: CDR1 MNHEY, CDR2 SVGAGI. V shed 6 bases and J shed 0 bases, with 11 bases lying between them. The CDR3 is made up of 14 amino acids. CDR3 loop: CASRREPLNTEAFF. DNA of the CDR3: TGTGCCAGCAGGAGGGAGCCGCTGAACACTGAAGCTTTCTTT.

This clone has a handful of counts. The CDR3 region is CATSRTGGGEQYF. CDR3 in DNA: TGTGCCACCAGTCGGACAGGGGGCGGCGAGCAGTACTTC. This chain joins TRBV15 and TRBJ2-7; 11 bases are shared with TRBD1. CDR1 and CDR2 (germline): LNHNV, YYDKDF (reference sequence). This CDR3 spans 13 amino acids. V lost 6 bases and J lost 6; bases outside the gene matches: 4.

This clone was observed a few times. V usage is TRBV2 and J usage is TRBJ1-2, with D unresolved. V lost 10 bases to trimming and J lost 1 base, with 7 bases between them. Germline values: CDR1 SNHLY, CDR2 FYNNEI. The CDR3 contains 11 residues. The CDR3, as DNA: TGTGCCATCTCCAATAACTATGGCTACACCTTC. As protein: CAISNNYGYTF. Drawing the rest from reference TRBV2 and TRBJ1-2, the complete variable domain is EPEVTQTPSHQVTQMGQEVILRCVPISNHLYFYWYRQILGQKVEFLVSFYNNEISEKSEIFDDQFSVERPDGSNFTLKIRSTKLEDSAMYFCAISNNYGYTFGSGTRLTVV.